These 10 T cell receptor beta chains share one sample of origin, sequenced in a study of blood T cell repertoires in COVID-19. Using immunoSEQ multiplex PCR, the repertoire was profiled, and TCRdb retains in-frame clones only, with some absent. Seen here are some 130,000 clones, around 84% observed once, and the top ten hold approximately 2.4%. Material for sequencing was PBMCs or T cells enriched from blood (not recorded which). These receptors were taken from a man aged 35-49 years with acute COVID-19.

The genes are TRBV7-3 and TRBJ2-3; the match to TRBD2 covers 10 bases. With V trimmed by 5 bases and J by 1 base, 6 bases remained unmatched. The CDR3 runs 16 residues. Germline CDR1 and CDR2: SGHTA and FQGTGA. The CDR3 region is CASSPVAGGGTDTQYF. The CDR3 DNA sequence: TGTGCCAGCAGCCCAGTAGCGGGAGGAGGCACAGATACGCAGTATTTT.

This clone was counted between two and nine times. The rearrangement links TRBV14 to TRBJ2-6; D is unclear. V was clipped by 3 bases and J by 4 bases, with 13 bases between them. The CDR3 contains 16 residues. From germline, CDR1 is SGHDN and CDR2 FVKESK. This CDR3 reads CASSHYNPTGANVLTF. The CDR3 bases are TGTGCCAGCAGCCACTATAACCCTACGGGGGCCAACGTCCTGACTTTC.

The rearrangement joins TRBV15 to TRBJ2-5; perhaps TRBD2 as D (6 bases). The germline CDR1 and CDR2 sequences are LNHNV and YYDKDF (reference sequence). The V end was cut by 0 bases, the J end by 2 bases, with 10 bases between. This CDR3 spans 15 amino acids. The CDR3 nucleotides are TGTGCCACCAGCAGAGATTGGGGGGAACAAGAGACCCAGTACTTC. Translating gives CATSRDWGEQETQYF.

This chain uses TRBV27 with TRBJ1-1; maybe TRBD1 (6 bases). Germline CDR1 and CDR2: MNHEY and SMNVEV (reference sequence). V gave up 4 bases and J gave up 6 bases, with 9 bases separating them. This CDR3 contains 12 residues. CDR3: CASSYQGSEAFF. The CDR3 region has the DNA TGTGCCAGCAGTTACCAGGGGTCTGAAGCTTTCTTT.

The gene calls are TRBV28 and TRBJ1-6, with 7 bases fitting TRBD1. The V segment lost 3 bases and the J segment 9 bases; nucleotides outside the gene matches: 5. Germline CDR1 is MDHEN and CDR2 is SYDVKM. The CDR3 contains 14 residues. The CDR3 DNA sequence: TGTGCCAGCAGTTTTTACAGGGGACGTTCACCCCTCCACTTT. Translation gives CASSFYRGRSPLHF. Full variable domain (rest looked up from reference TRBV28 and TRBJ1-6): DVKVTQSSRYLVKRTGEKVFLECVQDMDHENMFWYRQDPGLGLRLIYFSYDVKMKEKGDIPEGYSVSREKKERFSLILESASTNQTSMYLCASSFYRGRSPLHFGNGTRLTVT.

The chain has TRBV7-9 and TRBJ1-2; D gene uncertain. V was shortened by 7 bases and J by 0 bases, with 15 bases between the two germline ends. The V gene's germline CDR1 is SEHNR and CDR2 FQNEAQ (reference sequence). CDR3 length equals 15 residues. This chain's CDR3 is CASIHGGSSNYGYTF. For the CDR3, the DNA is TGTGCCAGCATCCATGGCGGCAGCTCTAACTATGGCTACACCTTC.

The chain recombines TRBV3-1 (or the pseudogene TRBV3-2) with TRBJ2-3; 7 bases match TRBD1. Germline CDR1 and CDR2: LGHDT and YNNKEL (reference sequence). The ends lost 11 bases at V and 5 bases at J; junction bases unmatched: 10. This CDR3 is built from 13 residues. The CDR3 nucleotides are TGTGCCTCCAAGTTCCCAGGGGGAGATACGCAGTATTTT. The encoded protein is CASKFPGGDTQYF.

The CDR3 sequence is CASILAGGGDTGELFF. CDR3 nucleotide sequence: TGTGCCAGCATCTTAGCGGGAGGAGGGGACACCGGGGAGCTGTTTTTT. J is TRBJ2-2 and V is TRBV2; TRBD2 matches at 10 bases. The CDR3 loop spans 16 amino acids. Losses at the gene ends were 7 bases for V and 3 bases for J; bases not matched to a gene: 8. Germline lookup yields CDR1 SNHLY and CDR2 FYNNEI.

A single count supports this clone. This chain links TRBV29-1 with TRBJ1-2; a possible D gene is TRBD1 (5 bases). Trimming stripped 4 bases from V and 8 bases from J, with 14 bases between. The V gene's germline CDR1 is SQVTM and CDR2 ANQGSEA. This CDR3 comprises 12 residues. The CDR3 loop reads CSVGSLREGYTF. DNA of the CDR3: TGCAGCGTTGGGAGCCTCAGGGAAGGCTACACCTTC.

This clone came up once. This chain connects TRBV9 to TRBJ2-2; 15 nucleotides line up with TRBD2. After removal of 4 bases from V and 6 bases from J, the junction contained 7 bases not matched to a gene. Germline V gene data show CDR1 as SGDLS and CDR2 as YYNGEE. The CDR3 sequence is 17 residues long. Written as DNA, the CDR3 is TGTGCCAGCAGCCCTAGGACTAGCGGGGGGGTGGCCGGGGAGCTGTTTTTT. Protein sequence: CASSPRTSGGVAGELFF. The whole variable domain, filled in from reference TRBV9 and TRBJ2-2, reads DSGVTQTPKHLITATGQRVTLRCSPRSGDLSVYWYQQSLDQGLQFLIQYYNGEERAKGNILERFSAQQFPDLHSELNLSSLELGDSALYFCASSPRTSGGVAGELFFGEGSRLTVL.